Listed below are T cell receptor beta chains from one sample, sequenced in a study of Ad26.COV2.S vaccination and SARS-CoV-2 variants. The protocol was immunoSEQ multiplex PCR, while the TCRdb copy is restricted to in-frame clones and leaves out a portion. The table lists about 460,000 clones, 80% to 90% of them singletons. This sample comprised peripheral blood, obtained in a trial of Ad26.COV2.S vaccine versus placebo. The receptor set was obtained from a person aged 18-60 years who received the Ad26.COV2.S COVID-19 vaccine or a placebo. Each CDR3 is given with its conserved first and last residue. The order of the fields is J gene, D gene, V gene, clone size, CDR3 DNA, CDR3 protein. A D gene is named only where the DNA matches it firmly. The size of a clone is reported for some rows only, either as once, few or many, or as a class for expanded clones.

>TRBJ1-3|.|TRBV6-5|.
TGTGCCAGCAACGGACGGTCCTCTGGAAACACCATATATTTT
CASNGRSSGNTIYF
>TRBJ1-1|.|TRBV18|.
TGTGCCAGCTCACCCAGAGGCCGCGGGCCTGGGAGGGGAAACACTGAAGCTTTCTTT
CASSPRGRGPGRGNTEAFF
>TRBJ2-5|TRBD2|TRBV5-6|once
TGTGCCAGCACAGGGACTACCCAAGAGACCCAGTACTTC
CASTGTTQETQYF
>TRBJ2-2|TRBD2|TRBV27|once
TGTGCCAGCAGGTCTAGCGGGATAGGCACCGGGGAGCTGTTTTTT
CASRSSGIGTGELFF
>TRBJ1-3|TRBD1|TRBV10-3|.
TGTGCCATCACTACAGACAGGGGGGCTGGAAACACCATATATTTT
CAITTDRGAGNTIYF
>TRBJ2-3|.|TRBV4-3|.
TGCGCCAGCAGCCCCTACGTAGGGGAACCGACAGATACGCAGTATTTT
CASSPYVGEPTDTQYF
>TRBJ1-1|.|TRBV7-2|.
TGTGCCAGCAGCTTGCGGGCTGGGCAAACGAACACTGAAGCTTTCTTT
CASSLRAGQTNTEAFF
>TRBJ1-1|TRBD1|TRBV10-2|.
TGCGCCAGCTGTTACAGGGGGAACACTGAAGCTTTCTTT
CASCYRGNTEAFF
>TRBJ1-2|.|TRBV12-3/TRBV12-4|.
TGTGCCAGCAGCCAGACGGCTATCTATGGCTACACCTTC
CASSQTAIYGYTF
>TRBJ1-2|.|TRBV6-5|.
TGTGCCAGCAGTCCCCGGATCTCTAACTATGGCTACACCTTC
CASSPRISNYGYTF